The subject of this entry is one T cell receptor beta chain. Antigen specificity is unknown. Treatment: oral pan-JAK inhibitor, 5-10 mg twice daily. Patients with alopecia areata provided lesional scalp punch biopsies as well as peripheral blood. This record comes from a study of CD8+ T cells in alopecia areata. About the research overall: Treated patients were given oral tofacitinib, which was dosed at 5 to 10 mg twice daily.

RNA extraction and reverse transcription yielded cDNA as sequencing template. Assay: immunoSEQ multiplex PCR; the TCRdb copy retains only in-frame clones and omits some. The sample shows about 160,000 clones, roughly 65% of them seen only once. The CDR3 runs 14 residues. Germline V CDR1 and CDR2: LNHDA, SQIVND (reference sequence). Between the trimmed V and J ends, which lost 3 bases and 5 bases, there was a span of 13 bases. Regarding the study as a whole: Many expanded lesional clones remained in scalp and blood on tofacitinib.

The chain carries TRBV19 and TRBJ2-5; D possibly corresponds to TRBD2 (5 bases). The clonotype was recovered from a human donor with alopecia areata. The sequences come from CD4+ T cells sorted from blood, collected at week 4, from a patient treated with tofacitinib. The CDR3 nucleotides are TGTGCCAGTAGTATTAGCGCTAGCTGGGAGACCCAGTACTTC. It translates to CASSISASWETQYF.